This passage covers 21 T cell receptor beta chains from one sample sequenced in a study of cytomegalovirus exposure and HLA in healthy donors. The primer mix had 60 Vbeta and 13 Jbeta primers. TCRdb keeps only in-frame clones here, not all; method: immunoSEQ multiplex PCR. The sample shows about 140,000 clones, roughly 71% of them seen only once. Specimen: PBMCs. The receptors originated from a woman in her 40s in good health and CMV-seronegative.

This clone was counted only a few times. The rearrangement uses TRBV6-5 and TRBJ1-2, with 8 bases identical to TRBD1. Germline V gene sequence: CDR1 MNHEY, CDR2 SVGAGI. With V trimmed by 4 bases and J by 4 bases, 5 bases remained unmatched. The CDR3 spans 14 residues. CDR3 amino acids: CASSSPGQGYGYTF. CDR3 nucleotides: TGTGCCAGCAGTTCCCCCGGACAGGGCTATGGCTACACCTTC.

The chain is built from TRBV5-1 and TRBJ1-6; D call uncertain. V was clipped by 0 bases and J by 8 bases, with 12 bases between them. This CDR3 contains 15 residues. Germline V lookup: CDR1 SGHRS, CDR2 YFSETQ. The CDR3 DNA reads as TGCGCCAGCAGCTTGGGAGTAGAAGTGTATTCACCCCTCCACTTT. Translated: CASSLGVEVYSPLHF.

About this clone itself: Other DNA sequences in this sample translate to the same CDR3. The V and J genes are TRBV5-1 and TRBJ1-2; 10 bases are a match to TRBD1. With V trimmed by 4 bases and J by 0 bases, 3 bases remained unmatched. This CDR3 is built from 15 residues. Germline assignment: CDR1 SGHRS and CDR2 YFSETQ. CDR3 coding DNA: TGCGCCAGCAGCCCTGGACAGGGGGCTAACTATGGCTACACCTTC. It yields the protein CASSPGQGANYGYTF.

J is TRBJ1-2 and V is TRBV28; possibly TRBD1 for D (5 bases). Germline V gene data show CDR1 as MDHEN and CDR2 as SYDVKM. The CDR3 is made up of 14 amino acids. Trimming removed 4 bases at V and 4 bases at J, with 13 bases between. Written as DNA, the CDR3 is TGTGCCAGCAGTTATGTAGGGGCTGGCTATGGCTACACCTTC. Protein: CASSYVGAGYGYTF.

A few counts support this clone. This chain links TRBV6-6 with TRBJ1-4; D is uncertain. Germline V gene sequence: CDR1 MNHNY, CDR2 SVGAGI (reference sequence). CDR3 length: 14 residues. Trimming pared 3 bases from V and 7 bases from J, leaving 12 bases between. CDR3 DNA sequence: TGTGCCAGCAGTTATTCGGAGACCTCTGAAAAACTGTTTTTT. This sequence encodes CASSYSETSEKLFF.

The chain is built from TRBV19 and TRBJ2-1; 9 nucleotides align to TRBD1. The germline gives CDR1 LNHDA, CDR2 SQIVND (reference sequence). Trimming took 6 bases from V and 6 from J; bases not matched to a gene: 9. The CDR3 is 15 residues long. CDR3 region: CASRIAGTGSNEQFF. CDR3 sequence (DNA): TGTGCCAGTAGGATTGCCGGGACAGGGTCCAATGAGCAGTTCTTC.

The V and J genes are TRBV5-7 and TRBJ1-1, with TRBD1 as a possible D gene (6 bases). TRBV5-7 is recorded as an ORF, its role being uncertain. Trimming left V 4 bases short and J 8 bases short, with 12 bases between. The CDR3 sequence is 12 residues long. The chain's CDR3 is CASSHGGGEAFF. CDR3 nucleotides: TGTGCCAGCAGCCATGGGGGCGGGGAAGCTTTCTTT.

V is TRBV9 and J is TRBJ2-1; 8 nucleotides match TRBD2. The ends lost 7 bases at V and 3 bases at J; junction bases unmatched: 6. The germline V gene has CDR1 SGDLS and CDR2 YYNGEE. The CDR3 has 14 residues. CDR3 in DNA: TGTGCCAGCGCGCGGCGGGGGGACTACAATGAGCAGTTCTTC. Its translation: CASARRGDYNEQFF.

CDR3 in DNA: TGCGCCAGCAGCCAAGAATTGGCAGGGCGCGAGCAGTACTTC. Amino acid sequence: CASSQELAGREQYF. The V and J genes are TRBV4-3 and TRBJ2-7; possible D gene TRBD1, 5 bases. Trimming shortened V by 0 bases and J by 6 bases, and 12 bases separated the two germline ends. Germline CDR1 reads LGHNA; CDR2 reads YSLEER. This CDR3 has 14 amino acids.

The chain combines TRBV7-9 with TRBJ1-1; D ambiguous. Trimming left V 0 bases short and J 0 bases short, with 8 bases between. In germline, CDR1 is SEHNR, CDR2 FQNEAQ (reference sequence). This CDR3 is built from 15 residues. CDR3 protein: CASSLARFMNTEAFF. In nucleotides, the CDR3 is TGTGCCAGCAGCTTAGCTCGGTTCATGAACACTGAAGCTTTCTTT.

This chain joins TRBV20-1 and TRBJ1-1; unclear D gene. Trimming took off 4 bases at V and 2 bases at J, with 5 bases between the two ends. The CDR3 runs 11 residues. CDR1 and CDR2 from the germline V gene are DFQATT and SNEGSKA (reference sequence). CDR3 protein: CSAKPNTEAFF. CDR3 coding DNA: TGCAGTGCTAAGCCAAACACTGAAGCTTTCTTT.

The V gene is TRBV7-2, the J gene TRBJ2-2; maybe TRBD2 (6 bases). The V gene's germline CDR1 is SGHTA and CDR2 FQGNSA. This CDR3 region has 14 residues. Trimming pared 5 bases from V and 6 bases from J, leaving 13 bases between. This CDR3 is CASSRVGGSGELFF. The CDR3 DNA follows: TGTGCCAGCAGCCGTGTTGGGGGGTCCGGGGAGCTGTTTTTT.

The chain employs TRBV5-6 and TRBJ2-5; TRBD1 aligns across 7 bases. The CDR3 covers 13 residues. Trimming removed 2 bases from V and 3 bases from J; junction bases left unmatched: 1. The germline V gene encodes CDR1 SGHDT and CDR2 YYEEEE. The CDR3 DNA reads TGTGCCAGCAGCTTAGGGACAGAAGAGACCCAGTACTTC. The encoded protein is CASSLGTEETQYF.

This rearrangement joins TRBV7-8 to TRBJ2-3, with D unresolved. This CDR3 has 12 residues. Between the trimmed V and J ends, which lost 4 bases and 4 bases, there was a span of 6 bases. The V gene's germline CDR1 is SGHVS and CDR2 FQNEAQ. The CDR3 nucleotides are TGTGCCAGCAGCTCTACAGCAGATACGCAGTATTTT. Translating gives CASSSTADTQYF.

This chain connects TRBV9 to TRBJ1-6; D perhaps matches TRBD1 (6 bases). Germline loops: CDR1 SGDLS, CDR2 YYNGEE. The length of the CDR3 is 15 residues. Trimming removed 4 bases from V and 5 bases from J, with 13 bases in between. CDR3: CASSKEDRHNSPLHF. CDR3 nucleotide sequence: TGTGCCAGCAGCAAGGAAGACAGGCATAATTCACCCCTCCACTTT.

The chain has TRBV6-4 and TRBJ2-5; D possibly corresponds to TRBD2 (6 bases). The CDR3 consists of 14 residues. Germline V gives CDR1 MRHNA, CDR2 SNTAGT. V lost 6 bases and J 4 bases, leaving 15 bases between the germline ends. The CDR3 sequence is CASSTSMEGETQYF. CDR3 in DNA: TGTGCCAGCAGCACGTCTATGGAGGGAGAGACCCAGTACTTC.

As concerns this clone: The same CDR3 is also encoded by other DNA sequences in this sample. The chain joins TRBV28 to TRBJ2-3, with D possibly matching TRBD2 (6 bases). This CDR3 spans 15 amino acids. In germline, CDR1 is MDHEN, CDR2 SYDVKM. Deletions cut 4 bases from V and 2 bases from J, with 13 bases between. Here the CDR3 DNA reads TGTGCCAGCAGTTCCCCTCGGGGGTTCACAGATACGCAGTATTTT. Its protein is CASSSPRGFTDTQYF.

The chain recombines TRBV11-2 with TRBJ1-1; the D gene is possibly TRBD1 (5 bases). The CDR3 loop spans 15 amino acids. V was pared by 1 base and J by 0 bases, with 9 bases between. Germline assignment: CDR1 SGHAT and CDR2 FQNNGV. The CDR3 here is CASSLAMGLNTEAFF. CDR3 DNA: TGTGCCAGCAGCTTAGCAATGGGGCTGAACACTGAAGCTTTCTTT.

This CDR3 is CASSGSAAREVTDTQYF. Here the CDR3 DNA reads TGTGCCAGCAGCGGATCTGCAGCCCGGGAGGTCACAGATACGCAGTATTTT. The gene calls are TRBV11-3 and TRBJ2-3; TRBD2 matches at 7 bases. J gave up 2 bases and V 5 bases, and 13 bases lay outside the gene matches. Germline V CDR1 and CDR2: SGHNT, YENEEA. The CDR3 covers 17 residues.

The rearrangement joins TRBV9 to TRBJ2-5, with D possibly TRBD2 on 5 matching bases. The length of the CDR3 is 15 residues. Germline-derived CDR1 and CDR2 are SGDLS and YYNGEE. The germline V and J ends were trimmed by 4 bases and 5 bases, with 18 bases remaining between them. CDR3 sequence (DNA): TGTGCCAGCAGCCCCCACAGCAAATTAGCGGAGACCCAGTACTTC. This codes for CASSPHSKLAETQYF.

The rearrangement links TRBV21-1 to TRBJ1-2; the table's D call of TRBD1 was not tested on the DNA. TRBV21-1 counts as a pseudogene. This CDR3 spans 12 amino acids. The CDR3 sequence is CASDQGSYGYTF. The CDR3 nucleotides are TGTGCCAGCGACCAGGGTAGCTATGGCTACACCTTC.